A selection of T cell receptor beta chains follows, all from one sample in a study of blood T cell repertoires in COVID-19. Using immunoSEQ multiplex PCR, the repertoire was profiled, and TCRdb retains in-frame clones only, with some absent. This sample has 95,000 or so clones; 70% to 90% occur once, and the top ten carry about a sixth. The sequenced sample was peripheral blood. The receptors were gathered from a human donor in a cohort sampled during active COVID-19. The CDR3 runs from the conserved cysteine through the conserved F or W. Fields, in order: clone size, J gene, D gene, V gene, CDR3 DNA, CDR3 protein. D genes are given only for firm matches. For some rows the clone size is stated as once, few or many, or as a class when expanded; others skip it.

size: -
J: TRBJ1-4
D: -
V: TRBV21-1
DNA: TGTGCCAGCAGCCAATCGAACATTTTTAATGAAAAACTGTTTTTT
CDR3: CASSQSNIFNEKLFF

size: -
J: TRBJ2-1
D: -
V: TRBV7-2
DNA: TGTGCCAGCAGCTATTACGGGGATTCCAATGAGCAGTTCTTC
CDR3: CASSYYGDSNEQFF

size: -
J: TRBJ2-1
D: -
V: TRBV7-3
DNA: TGTGCCAGCAGCTTAACGGGCCAGGACAATGAGCAGTTCTTC
CDR3: CASSLTGQDNEQFF

size: -
J: TRBJ2-3
D: TRBD1
V: TRBV10-1
DNA: TGCGCCAGCAGTCCTTCAGGGGGCTTTGATACGCAGTATTTT
CDR3: CASSPSGGFDTQYF

size: -
J: TRBJ2-7
D: TRBD1
V: TRBV6-2/TRBV6-3
DNA: TGTGCCAGCAGTTTAGGGACAGGTCTTAACGAGCAGTACTTC
CDR3: CASSLGTGLNEQYF

size: -
J: TRBJ1-4
D: -
V: TRBV7-9
DNA: TGTGCCAGCAGCTCCTCTGGACACGCCCAGGAGGAAAAACTGTTTTTT
CDR3: CASSSSGHAQEEKLFF

size: -
J: TRBJ1-1
D: TRBD1
V: TRBV5-1
DNA: TGCGCCAGCAGCCACCGACAGGGGAGGAACACTGAAGCTTTCTTT
CDR3: CASSHRQGRNTEAFF

size: -
J: TRBJ1-5
D: TRBD1
V: TRBV5-1
DNA: TGCGCCAGCAGCTTGGGACAGGGGCTGCCCCAGCATTTT
CDR3: CASSLGQGLPQHF

size: -
J: TRBJ2-3
D: TRBD2
V: TRBV9
DNA: TGTGCCAGCAGCGCCCGTCTGGGAGGGATAGATACGCAGTATTTT
CDR3: CASSARLGGIDTQYF

size: -
J: TRBJ2-3
D: TRBD2
V: TRBV5-1
DNA: TGCGCCAGCAGCAGGACTAGCGGGGGGATCACAGATACGCAGTATTTT
CDR3: CASSRTSGGITDTQYF

size: -
J: TRBJ2-7
D: TRBD1
V: TRBV23-1
DNA: TGCGCCAGCAGTCAATTTGGGCCGGGACAGCAATTTTACGAGCAGTACTTC
CDR3: CASSQFGPGQQFYEQYF

size: -
J: TRBJ1-6
D: TRBD1
V: TRBV19
DNA: TGTGCCAGTAGTATTGGTCAGGGGGCAAATTCACCCCTCCACTTT
CDR3: CASSIGQGANSPLHF

size: few
J: TRBJ2-7
D: -
V: TRBV3-1/TRBV3-2
DNA: TGTGCCAGCAGCCCCGGACAGTTCTCCTACGAGCAGTACTTC
CDR3: CASSPGQFSYEQYF